This entry is about one T cell receptor beta chain. Seattle researchers signed up patients amid active infection and tracked them longitudinally. This specimen belongs to a study of blood T cell repertoires in COVID-19. About the research overall: The samples span acute and convalescent COVID-19 from the United States, Italy and Spain. T cells, B-cell-depleted T cells, or PBMCs provided the cDNA or gDNA that served as material.

Sequenced by immunoSEQ multiplex PCR; TCRdb stores in-frame clones only, minus some. This table has about 56,000 clones, 89% appearing once. Germline V gene sequence: CDR1 LGHNA, CDR2 YSLEER. V was shortened by 0 bases and J by 4 bases, with 10 bases between the two germline ends. The CDR3 length is 15 residues. J is TRBJ2-1 and V is TRBV4-3; D might be TRBD1 (5 bases). The sequence came from a woman aged 55-70 years with COVID-19, enrolled during active disease. The material sequenced was peripheral blood. The CDR3 DNA sequence: TGCGCCAGCAGCCAAGATACAGGAGTTTACAATGAGCAGTTCTTC. Translating gives CASSQDTGVYNEQFF.